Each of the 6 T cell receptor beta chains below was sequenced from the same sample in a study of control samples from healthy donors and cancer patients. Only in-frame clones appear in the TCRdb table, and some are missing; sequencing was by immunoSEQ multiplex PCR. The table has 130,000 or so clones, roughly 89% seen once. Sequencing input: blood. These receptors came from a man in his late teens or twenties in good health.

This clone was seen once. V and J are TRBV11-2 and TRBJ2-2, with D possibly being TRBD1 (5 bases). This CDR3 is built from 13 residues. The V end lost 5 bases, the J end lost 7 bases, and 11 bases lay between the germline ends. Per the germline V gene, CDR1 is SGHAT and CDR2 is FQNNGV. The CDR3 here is CASSLWGVGELFF. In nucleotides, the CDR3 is TGTGCCAGCAGCCTGTGGGGCGTCGGGGAGCTGTTTTTT. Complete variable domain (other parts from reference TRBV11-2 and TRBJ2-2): EAGVAQSPRYKIIEKRQSVAFWCNPISGHATLYWYQQILGQGPKLLIQFQNNGVVDDSQLPKDRFSAERLKGVDSTLKIQPAKLEDSAVYLCASSLWGVGELFFGEGSRLTVL.

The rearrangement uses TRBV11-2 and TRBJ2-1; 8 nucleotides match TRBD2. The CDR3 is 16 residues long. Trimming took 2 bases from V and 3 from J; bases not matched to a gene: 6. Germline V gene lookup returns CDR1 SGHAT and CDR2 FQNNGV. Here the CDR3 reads CASSLRIAGNYNEQFF. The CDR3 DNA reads TGTGCCAGCAGCTTACGTATAGCGGGAAACTACAATGAGCAGTTCTTC.

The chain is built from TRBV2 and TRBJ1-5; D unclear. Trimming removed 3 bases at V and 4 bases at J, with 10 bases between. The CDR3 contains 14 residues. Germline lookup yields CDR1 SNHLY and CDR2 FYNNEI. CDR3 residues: CASSEKGRNQPQHF. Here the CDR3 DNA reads TGTGCCAGCAGTGAGAAGGGCAGAAATCAGCCCCAGCATTTT.

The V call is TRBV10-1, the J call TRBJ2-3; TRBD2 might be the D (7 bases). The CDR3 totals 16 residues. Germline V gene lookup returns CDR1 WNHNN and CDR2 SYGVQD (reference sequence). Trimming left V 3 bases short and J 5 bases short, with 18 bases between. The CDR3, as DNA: TGCGCCAGCAGTGACGGGGGGAGAGGGGGGAAAGATACGCAGTATTTT. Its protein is CASSDGGRGGKDTQYF.

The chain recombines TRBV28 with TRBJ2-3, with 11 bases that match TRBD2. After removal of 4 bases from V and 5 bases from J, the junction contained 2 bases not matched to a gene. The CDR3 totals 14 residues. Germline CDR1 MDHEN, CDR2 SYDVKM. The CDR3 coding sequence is TGTGCCAGCAGTTCTAGCGGGGGGATAGATACGCAGTATTTT. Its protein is CASSSSGGIDTQYF.

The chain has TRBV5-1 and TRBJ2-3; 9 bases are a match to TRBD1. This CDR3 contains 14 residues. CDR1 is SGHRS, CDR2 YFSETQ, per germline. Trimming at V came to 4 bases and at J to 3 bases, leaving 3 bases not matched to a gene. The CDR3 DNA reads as TGCGCCAGCAGCCTGGACAGGGGAACAGATACGCAGTATTTT. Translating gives CASSLDRGTDTQYF.